A selection of T cell receptor beta chains follows, all from one sample in a study of blood T cell repertoires in COVID-19. Here immunoSEQ multiplex PCR was the method, and the copy in TCRdb shows in-frame clones only, minus some. The table lists approximately 350,000 clones, around 89% of them singletons, with approximately 1% in the top ten. The sample comprised PBMCs or T cells enriched from blood (not recorded which). The receptors derive from a man aged 18 to 29 who had recovered from COVID-19. Each CDR3 is given with its conserved first and last residue. Fields, in order: J gene, D gene, clone size, V gene, CDR3 DNA, CDR3 protein. D genes are given only for firm matches. A clone size is listed for some rows: how often the clone was seen (once, few, many), or a class if it is expanded.

TRBJ1-1	TRBD1	-	TRBV18	TGTGCCAGCTCACCCCTTCGGACAGGGGCAACTGAAGCTTTCTTT	CASSPLRTGATEAFF
TRBJ2-1	TRBD1	once	TRBV18	TGTGCCAGCTCATCGGCGGGACAGGGGCTAAGCTCCTACAATGAGCAGTTCTTC	CASSSAGQGLSSYNEQFF
TRBJ1-2	TRBD1	-	TRBV27	TGTGCCAGCAGCCGTCTCGGGACAGCTCCTCGAGGAGATGGCTACACCTTC	CASSRLGTAPRGDGYTF
TRBJ1-5	TRBD1	-	TRBV9	TGTGCCAGCAGCGGGGCCGGGACAGGCGCTCAGACCCAGCATTTT	CASSGAGTGAQTQHF
TRBJ2-2	TRBD2	-	TRBV9	TGTGCCAGCAGCCCCTACCCCAGGCTAGCGGGGCTCCACACCGGGGAGCTGTTTTTT	CASSPYPRLAGLHTGELFF
TRBJ2-7	TRBD1	once	TRBV19	TGTGCCAGTAGTGCAGACAGGGGTTTGGGCGAGCAGTACTTC	CASSADRGLGEQYF
TRBJ2-5	-	-	TRBV5-1	TGCGCCAGCAGCTTGGGTATAAACCCCCGGGGGTATGAGACCCAGTACTTC	CASSLGINPRGYETQYF
TRBJ2-7	-	-	TRBV19	TGTGCCAGTAGTAAACCGGGAACAACCTACGAGCAGTACTTC	CASSKPGTTYEQYF
TRBJ1-1	-	-	TRBV19	TGTGCCAGTAGTGACCCGGGGGGAAATAACACTGAAGCTTTCTTT	CASSDPGGNNTEAFF
TRBJ2-1	-	-	TRBV5-4	TGTGCCAGCACCACGGGAGATTACAATGAGCAGTTCTTC	CASTTGDYNEQFF
TRBJ2-7	TRBD2	-	TRBV5-6	TGTGCCAGCAGCGGCTCGGGACTAGCGGGATTGGGCTACGAGCAGTACTTC	CASSGSGLAGLGYEQYF
TRBJ1-4	TRBD1	-	TRBV5-1	TGCGCCAGCAGCCCCGGGACAGCTAATGAAAAACTGTTTTTT	CASSPGTANEKLFF
TRBJ2-7	-	-	TRBV28	TGTGCCAGCAGCCCTCCGACAGGGAGGATTTCCGAGCAGTACTTC	CASSPPTGRISEQYF
TRBJ2-7	-	-	TRBV5-8	TGTGCCAGCAGCGCAGGGTATTGGACCCTAGACGAGCAGTACTTC	CASSAGYWTLDEQYF
TRBJ2-7	TRBD2	-	TRBV9	TGTGCCAGCAGCGTAGGCGGGGGGCACTCCTACGAGCAGTACTTC	CASSVGGGHSYEQYF
TRBJ2-1	TRBD1	-	TRBV18	TGTGCCAGCTCACTGACCGGGACAGGGGGTGAGCAGTTCTTC	CASSLTGTGGEQFF
TRBJ1-5	TRBD1	-	TRBV27	TGTGCCAGCAGTTTAGGGACAGGGAGGAGCAATCAGCCCCAGCATTTT	CASSLGTGRSNQPQHF
TRBJ2-7	-	-	TRBV10-3	TGTGCCATCAGTGAGTCAACCGGACAGTCCTACGAGCAGTACTTC	CAISESTGQSYEQYF
TRBJ1-4	-	-	TRBV4-1	TGCGCCAGCAGCCAAGCGTCGGGGTCCACTAATGAAAAACTGTTTTTT	CASSQASGSTNEKLFF
TRBJ1-1	-	-	TRBV2	TGTGCCAGCAGTCCAGGGATCGCTGAAGCTTTCTTT	CASSPGIAEAFF
TRBJ2-7	TRBD1	-	TRBV11-2	TGTGCCAGCACCTTAGACCGGGACAGTAAAAACGAGCAGTACTTC	CASTLDRDSKNEQYF
TRBJ1-1	-	-	TRBV6-2/TRBV6-3	TGTGCCAGCAGTTACCGAGGGGGGGCTGAAGCTTTCTTT	CASSYRGGAEAFF
TRBJ2-7	TRBD2	-	TRBV19	TGTGCCAGTGCCATTAGCGGGGGACGATCCTACGAGCAGTACTTC	CASAISGGRSYEQYF
TRBJ2-1	-	-	TRBV7-6	TGTGCCAGCAGTCTGGCTGACAATGAGCAGTTCTTC	CASSLADNEQFF
TRBJ2-1	-	-	TRBV5-6	TGTGCCAGCAGCCCGGAGTACCTTAATGAGCAGTTCTTC	CASSPEYLNEQFF